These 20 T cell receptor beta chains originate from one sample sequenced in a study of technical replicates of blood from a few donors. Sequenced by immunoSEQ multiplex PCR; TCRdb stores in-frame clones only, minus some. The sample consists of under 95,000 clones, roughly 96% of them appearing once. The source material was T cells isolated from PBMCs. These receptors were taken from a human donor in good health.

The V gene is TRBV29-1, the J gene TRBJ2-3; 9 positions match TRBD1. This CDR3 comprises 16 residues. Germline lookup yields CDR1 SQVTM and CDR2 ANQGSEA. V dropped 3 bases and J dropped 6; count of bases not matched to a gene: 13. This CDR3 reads CSVDMRDRVSRDTQYF. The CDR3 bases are TGCAGCGTTGACATGCGGGACAGGGTCTCGAGGGATACGCAGTATTTT.

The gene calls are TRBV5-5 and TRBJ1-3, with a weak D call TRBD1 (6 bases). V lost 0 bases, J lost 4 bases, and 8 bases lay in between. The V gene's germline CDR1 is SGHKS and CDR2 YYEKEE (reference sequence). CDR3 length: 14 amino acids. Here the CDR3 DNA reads TGTGCCAGCAGCTTGGGGACAGCCGGAAACACCATATATTTT. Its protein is CASSLGTAGNTIYF.

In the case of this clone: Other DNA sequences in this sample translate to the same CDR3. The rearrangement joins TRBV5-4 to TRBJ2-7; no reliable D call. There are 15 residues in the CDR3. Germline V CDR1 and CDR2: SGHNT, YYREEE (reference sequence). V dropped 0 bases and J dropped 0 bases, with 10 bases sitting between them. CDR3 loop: CASSLGGLSSYEQYF. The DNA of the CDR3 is TGTGCCAGCAGCTTGGGTGGTCTGAGCTCCTACGAGCAGTACTTC.

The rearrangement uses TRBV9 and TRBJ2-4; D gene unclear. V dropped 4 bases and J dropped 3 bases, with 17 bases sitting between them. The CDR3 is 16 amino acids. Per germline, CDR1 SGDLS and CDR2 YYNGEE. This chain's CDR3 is CASSPSTQLGKNIQYF. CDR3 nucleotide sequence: TGTGCCAGCAGCCCCTCTACCCAACTCGGCAAAAACATTCAGTACTTC.

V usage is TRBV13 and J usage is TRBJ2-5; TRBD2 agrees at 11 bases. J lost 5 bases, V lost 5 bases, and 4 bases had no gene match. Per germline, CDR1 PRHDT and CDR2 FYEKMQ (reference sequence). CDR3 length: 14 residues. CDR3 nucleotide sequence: TGTGCCAGCAGCGCTAGCGGGGGGCAGGAGACCCAGTACTTC. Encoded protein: CASSASGGQETQYF. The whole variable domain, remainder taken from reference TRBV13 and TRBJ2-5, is AAGVIQSPRHLIKEKRETATLKCYPIPRHDTVYWYQQGPGQDPQFLISFYEKMQSDKGSIPDRFSAQQFSDYHSELNMSSLELGDSALYFCASSASGGQETQYFGPGTRLLVL.

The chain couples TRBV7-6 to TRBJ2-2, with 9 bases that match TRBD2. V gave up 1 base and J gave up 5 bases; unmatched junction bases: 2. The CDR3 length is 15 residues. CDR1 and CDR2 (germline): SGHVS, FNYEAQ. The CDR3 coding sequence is TGTGCCAGCAGCTTAGGCCTAGCGGGGACCGGGGAGCTGTTTTTT. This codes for CASSLGLAGTGELFF.

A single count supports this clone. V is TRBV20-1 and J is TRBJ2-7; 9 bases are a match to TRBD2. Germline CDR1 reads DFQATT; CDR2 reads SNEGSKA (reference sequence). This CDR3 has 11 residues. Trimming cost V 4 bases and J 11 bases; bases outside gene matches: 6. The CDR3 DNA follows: TGCAGTGCTACCTTGGCGGGAGGGGAGTACTTC. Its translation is CSATLAGGEYF.

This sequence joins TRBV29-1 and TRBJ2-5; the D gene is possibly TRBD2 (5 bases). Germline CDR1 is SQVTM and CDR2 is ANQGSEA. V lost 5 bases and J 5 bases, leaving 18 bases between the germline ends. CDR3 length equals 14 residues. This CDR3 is CSVKASGGLETQYF. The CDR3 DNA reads TGCAGCGTTAAGGCAAGCGGCGGCCTGGAGACCCAGTACTTC.

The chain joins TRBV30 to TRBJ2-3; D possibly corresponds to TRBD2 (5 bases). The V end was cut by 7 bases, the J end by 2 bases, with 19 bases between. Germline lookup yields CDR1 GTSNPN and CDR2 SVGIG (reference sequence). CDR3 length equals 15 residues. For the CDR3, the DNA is TGTGCCTACCGCGGCCCCGGGGTTCCCACAGATACGCAGTATTTT. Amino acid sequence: CAYRGPGVPTDTQYF. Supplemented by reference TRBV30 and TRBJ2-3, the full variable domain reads SQTIHQWPATLVQPVGSPLSLECTVEGTSNPNLYWYRQAAGRGLQLLFYSVGIGQISSEVPQNLSASRPQDRQFILSSKKLLLSDSGFYLCAYRGPGVPTDTQYFGPGTRLTVL.

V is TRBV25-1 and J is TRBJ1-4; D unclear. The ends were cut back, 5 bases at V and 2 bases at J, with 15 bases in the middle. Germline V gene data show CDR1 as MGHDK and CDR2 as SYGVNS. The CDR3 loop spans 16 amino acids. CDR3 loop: CASSPPFSGTNEKLFF. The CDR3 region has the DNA TGTGCCAGCAGTCCCCCTTTTTCGGGGACTAATGAAAAACTGTTTTTT.

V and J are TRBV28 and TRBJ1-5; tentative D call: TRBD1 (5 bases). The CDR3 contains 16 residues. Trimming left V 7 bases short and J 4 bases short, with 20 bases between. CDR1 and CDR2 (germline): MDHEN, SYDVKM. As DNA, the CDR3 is TGTGCCAGCAACCCTTATGTCGGGGGGTTAAATCAGCCCCAGCATTTT. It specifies CASNPYVGGLNQPQHF.

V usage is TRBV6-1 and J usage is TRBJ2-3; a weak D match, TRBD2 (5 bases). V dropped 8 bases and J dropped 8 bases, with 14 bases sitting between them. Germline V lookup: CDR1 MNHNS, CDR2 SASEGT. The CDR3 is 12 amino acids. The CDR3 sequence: CASASDGSTQYF. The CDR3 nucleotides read TGTGCCAGCGCCTCGGATGGGAGTACGCAGTATTTT.

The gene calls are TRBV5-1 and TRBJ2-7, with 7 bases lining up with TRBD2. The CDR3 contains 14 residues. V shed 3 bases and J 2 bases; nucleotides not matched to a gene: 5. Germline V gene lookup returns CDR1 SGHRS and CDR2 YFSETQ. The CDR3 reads CASSSSGVAYEQYF. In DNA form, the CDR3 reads TGCGCCAGCAGCTCAAGCGGGGTGGCCTACGAGCAGTACTTC. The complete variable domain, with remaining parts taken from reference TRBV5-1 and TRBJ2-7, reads KAGVTQTPRYLIKTRGQQVTLSCSPISGHRSVSWYQQTPGQGLQFLFEYFSETQRNKGNFPGRFSGRQFSNSRSEMNVSTLELGDSALYLCASSSSGVAYEQYFGPGTRLTVT.

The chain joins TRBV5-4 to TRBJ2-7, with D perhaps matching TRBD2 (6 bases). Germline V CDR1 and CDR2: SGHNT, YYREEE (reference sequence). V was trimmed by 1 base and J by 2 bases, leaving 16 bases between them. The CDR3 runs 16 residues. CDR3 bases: TGTGCCAGCAGCTTGACTGGGAGGACCCCCCCCTACGAGCAGTACTTC. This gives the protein CASSLTGRTPPYEQYF.

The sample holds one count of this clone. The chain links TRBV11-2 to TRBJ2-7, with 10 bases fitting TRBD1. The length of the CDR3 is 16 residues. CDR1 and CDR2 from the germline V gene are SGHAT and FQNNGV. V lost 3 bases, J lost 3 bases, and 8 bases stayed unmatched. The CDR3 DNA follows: TGTGCCAGCAGCTTTAGAGGGGGACAGGGGTTCTACGAGCAGTACTTC. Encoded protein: CASSFRGGQGFYEQYF.

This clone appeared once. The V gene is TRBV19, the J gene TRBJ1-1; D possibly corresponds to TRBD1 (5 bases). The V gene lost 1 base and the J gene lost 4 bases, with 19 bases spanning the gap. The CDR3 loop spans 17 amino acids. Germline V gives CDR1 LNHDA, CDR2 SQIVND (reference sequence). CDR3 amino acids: CASSIVLSTGGRTEAFF. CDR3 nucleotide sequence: TGTGCCAGTAGTATAGTACTTAGTACAGGTGGACGCACTGAAGCTTTCTTT. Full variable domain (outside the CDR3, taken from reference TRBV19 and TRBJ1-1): DGGITQSPKYLFRKEGQNVTLSCEQNLNHDAMYWYRQDPGQGLRLIYYSQIVNDFQKGDIAEGYSVSREKKESFPLTVTSAQKNPTAFYLCASSIVLSTGGRTEAFFGQGTRLTVV.

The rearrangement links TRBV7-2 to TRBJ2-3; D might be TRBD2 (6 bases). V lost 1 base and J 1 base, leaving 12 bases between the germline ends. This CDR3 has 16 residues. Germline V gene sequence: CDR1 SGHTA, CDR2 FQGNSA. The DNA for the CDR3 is TGTGCCAGCAGCTTAGTGGCGGGGCGGGGCACAGATACGCAGTATTTT. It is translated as CASSLVAGRGTDTQYF.

The CDR3 nucleotides read TGTGCCAGCAGCTTACGCAAGCCGTTAAACCAAGAGACCCAGTACTTC. Translating it yields CASSLRKPLNQETQYF. The chain has TRBV7-9 and TRBJ2-5; no clear D gene. V dropped 2 bases and J dropped 0 bases, with 13 bases sitting between them. The CDR3 extends over 16 amino acids. Per the germline V gene, CDR1 is SEHNR and CDR2 is FQNEAQ (reference sequence). The complete variable domain, with remaining parts taken from reference TRBV7-9 and TRBJ2-5, reads DTGVSQNPRHKITKRGQNVTFRCDPISEHNRLYWYRQTLGQGPEFLTYFQNEAQLEKSRLLSDRFSAERPKGSFSTLEIQRTEQGDSAMYLCASSLRKPLNQETQYFGPGTRLLVL.

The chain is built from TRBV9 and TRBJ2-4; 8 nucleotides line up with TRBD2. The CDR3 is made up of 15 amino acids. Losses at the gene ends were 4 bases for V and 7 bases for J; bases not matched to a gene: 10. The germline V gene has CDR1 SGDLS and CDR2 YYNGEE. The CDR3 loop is CASSSSGGLGNIQYF. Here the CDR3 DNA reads TGTGCCAGCAGCTCGAGCGGGGGCCTTGGGAACATTCAGTACTTC.

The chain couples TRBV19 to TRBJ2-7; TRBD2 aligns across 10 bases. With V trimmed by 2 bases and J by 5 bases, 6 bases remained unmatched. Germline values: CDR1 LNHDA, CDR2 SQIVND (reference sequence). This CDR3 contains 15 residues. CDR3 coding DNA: TGTGCCAGTAGTATATCTAGCGGGAGTATCCACGAGCAGTACTTC. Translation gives CASSISSGSIHEQYF.